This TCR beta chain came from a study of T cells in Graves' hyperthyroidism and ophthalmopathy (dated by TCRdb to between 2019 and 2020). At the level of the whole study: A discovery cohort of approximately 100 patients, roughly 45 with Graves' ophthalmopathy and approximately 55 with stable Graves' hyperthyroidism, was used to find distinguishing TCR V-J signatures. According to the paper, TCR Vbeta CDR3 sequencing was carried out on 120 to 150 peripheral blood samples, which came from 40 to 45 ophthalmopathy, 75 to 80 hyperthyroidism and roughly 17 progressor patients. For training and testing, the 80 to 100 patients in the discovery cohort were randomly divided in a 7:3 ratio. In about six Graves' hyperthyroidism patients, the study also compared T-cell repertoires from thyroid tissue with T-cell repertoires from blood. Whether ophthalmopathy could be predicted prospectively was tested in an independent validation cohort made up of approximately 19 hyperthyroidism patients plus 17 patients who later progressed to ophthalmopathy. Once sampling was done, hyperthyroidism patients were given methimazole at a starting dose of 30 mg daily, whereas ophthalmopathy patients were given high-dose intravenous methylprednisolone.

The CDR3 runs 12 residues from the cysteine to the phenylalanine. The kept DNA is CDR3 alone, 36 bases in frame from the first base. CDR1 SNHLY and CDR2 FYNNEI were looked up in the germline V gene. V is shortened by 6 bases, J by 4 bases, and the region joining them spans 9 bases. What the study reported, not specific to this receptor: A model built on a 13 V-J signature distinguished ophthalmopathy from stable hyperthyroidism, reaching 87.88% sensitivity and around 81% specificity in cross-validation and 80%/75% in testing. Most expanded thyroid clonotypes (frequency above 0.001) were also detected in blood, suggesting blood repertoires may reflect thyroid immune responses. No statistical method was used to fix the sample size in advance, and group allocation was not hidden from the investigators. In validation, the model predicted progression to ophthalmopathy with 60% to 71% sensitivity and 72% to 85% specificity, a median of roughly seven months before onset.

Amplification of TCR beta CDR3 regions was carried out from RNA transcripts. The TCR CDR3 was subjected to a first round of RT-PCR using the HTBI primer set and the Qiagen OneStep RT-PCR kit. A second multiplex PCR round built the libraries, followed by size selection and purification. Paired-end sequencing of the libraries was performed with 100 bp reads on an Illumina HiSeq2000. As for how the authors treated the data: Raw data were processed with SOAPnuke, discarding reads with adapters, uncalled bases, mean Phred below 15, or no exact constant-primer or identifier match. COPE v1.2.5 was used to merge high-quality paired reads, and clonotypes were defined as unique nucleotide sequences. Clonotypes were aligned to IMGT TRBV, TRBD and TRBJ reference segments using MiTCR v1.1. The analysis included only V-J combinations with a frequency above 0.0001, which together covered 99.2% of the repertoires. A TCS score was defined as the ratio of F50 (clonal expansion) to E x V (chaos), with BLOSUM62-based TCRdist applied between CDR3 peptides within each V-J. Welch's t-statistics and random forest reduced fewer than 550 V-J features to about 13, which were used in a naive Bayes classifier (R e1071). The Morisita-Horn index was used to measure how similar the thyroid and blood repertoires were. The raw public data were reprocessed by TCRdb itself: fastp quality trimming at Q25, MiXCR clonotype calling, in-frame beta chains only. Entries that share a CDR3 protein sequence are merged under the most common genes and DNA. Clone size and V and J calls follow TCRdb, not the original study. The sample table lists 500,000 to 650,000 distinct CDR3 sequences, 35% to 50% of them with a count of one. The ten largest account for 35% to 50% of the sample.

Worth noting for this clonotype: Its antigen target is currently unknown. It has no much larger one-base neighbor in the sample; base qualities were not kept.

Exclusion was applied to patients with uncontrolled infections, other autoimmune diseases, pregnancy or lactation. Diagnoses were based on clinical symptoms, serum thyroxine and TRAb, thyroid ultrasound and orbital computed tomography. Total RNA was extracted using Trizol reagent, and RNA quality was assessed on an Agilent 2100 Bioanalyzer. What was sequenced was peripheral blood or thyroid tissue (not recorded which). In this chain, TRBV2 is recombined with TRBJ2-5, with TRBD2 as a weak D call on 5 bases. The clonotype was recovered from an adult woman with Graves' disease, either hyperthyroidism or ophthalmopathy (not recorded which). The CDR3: CASRLVGETQYF. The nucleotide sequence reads TGTGCCAGCAGACTAGTTGGAGAGACCCAGTACTTC.